This T cell receptor beta chain was captured in a study of tumor-infiltrating lymphocytes in primary liver carcinoma. Overall study: Surgical resection served as treatment for the primary liver carcinoma of these patients. Study-wide findings and caveats: Tumors and blood were compared for top-250-clone fraction, and tumors had the significantly higher value (p = 0.039). Tumor-adjacent and tumor-blood pairs shared less of their repertoires than tumor region pairs shared.

With 8 bases clipped from V and 8 bases from J, the junction kept 15 bases outside the gene matches. From germline, CDR1 is SQVTM and CDR2 ANQGSEA. The length of the CDR3 is 14 residues. Out of unsorted whole blood came the blood RNA, and germline DNA was extracted as well. TCR beta cDNA was prepared out of approximately 500 ng total RNA by means of a constant-region primer. A slightly modified ARM-PCR protocol with three nested multiplex PCR rounds produced these TCR beta libraries. For roughly 11 cycles apiece, the opening two PCR rounds ran with TRBV1-TRBV30 forward primers and a C-beta reverse primer. MiXCR, run by TCRdb on the multiplex PCR reads, gives a single entry per CDR3 protein. The sample lists 300,000 to 400,000 distinct CDR3 sequences, roughly 61% seen once, with about 6.3% in the top ten. To note about this clonotype: No antigen is known for it. This may arise from a read error, as a much more abundant clone is one base away.

Input material: peripheral blood. The TCR comes from a man aged 35 to 55 with primary liver carcinoma and hepatitis B virus infection. The chain has TRBV29-1 and TRBJ1-2, with 9 bases identical to TRBD1. The DNA for the CDR3 is TGCAGCCCCGGGACAGGGCCCTTAGCGCCCGGCTACACCTTC. Amino acid sequence: CSPGTGPLAPGYTF. Based on the CDR3 plus reference TRBV29-1 and TRBJ1-2, the full variable domain is SAVISQKPSRDICQRGTSLTIQCQVDSQVTMMFWYRQQPGQSLTLIATANQGSEATYESGFVIDKFPISRPNLTFSTLTVSNMSPEDSSIYLCSPGTGPLAPGYTFGSGTRLTVV.